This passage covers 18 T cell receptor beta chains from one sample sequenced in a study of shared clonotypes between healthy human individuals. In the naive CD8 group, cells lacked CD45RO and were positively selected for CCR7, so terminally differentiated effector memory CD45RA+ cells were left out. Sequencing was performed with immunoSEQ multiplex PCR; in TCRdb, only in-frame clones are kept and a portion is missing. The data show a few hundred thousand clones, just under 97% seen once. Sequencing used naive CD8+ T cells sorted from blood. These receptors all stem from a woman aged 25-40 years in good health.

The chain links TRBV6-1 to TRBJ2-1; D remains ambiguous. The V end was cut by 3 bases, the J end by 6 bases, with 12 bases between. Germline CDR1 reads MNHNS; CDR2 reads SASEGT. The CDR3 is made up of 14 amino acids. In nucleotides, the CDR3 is TGTGCCAGCAGTGACCCTGACATAACCAATGAGCAGTTCTTC. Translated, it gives CASSDPDITNEQFF.

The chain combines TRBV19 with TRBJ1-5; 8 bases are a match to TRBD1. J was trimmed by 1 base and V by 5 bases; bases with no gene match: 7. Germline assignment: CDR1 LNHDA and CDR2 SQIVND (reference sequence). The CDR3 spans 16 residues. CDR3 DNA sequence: TGTGCCAGTAGTTTCCGGACAGGGAGGAGCAATCAGCCCCAGCATTTT. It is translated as CASSFRTGRSNQPQHF. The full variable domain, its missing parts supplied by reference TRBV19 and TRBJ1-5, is DGGITQSPKYLFRKEGQNVTLSCEQNLNHDAMYWYRQDPGQGLRLIYYSQIVNDFQKGDIAEGYSVSREKKESFPLTVTSAQKNPTAFYLCASSFRTGRSNQPQHFGDGTRLSIL.

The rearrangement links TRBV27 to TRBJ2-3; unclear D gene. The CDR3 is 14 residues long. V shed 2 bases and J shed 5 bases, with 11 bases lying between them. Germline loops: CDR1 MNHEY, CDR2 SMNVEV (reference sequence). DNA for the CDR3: TGTGCCAGCAGTTTAGTACAGCGCGGAGATACGCAGTATTTT. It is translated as CASSLVQRGDTQYF.

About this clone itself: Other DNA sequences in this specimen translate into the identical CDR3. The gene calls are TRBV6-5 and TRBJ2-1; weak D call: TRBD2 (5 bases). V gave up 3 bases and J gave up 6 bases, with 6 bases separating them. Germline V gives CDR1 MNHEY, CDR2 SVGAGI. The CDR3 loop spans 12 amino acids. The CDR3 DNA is TGTGCCAGCAGTTATGGAGGCAATGAGCAGTTCTTC. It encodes CASSYGGNEQFF.

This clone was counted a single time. The DNA for the CDR3 is TGTGCCAGCAGCCCCTACACCTTC. It encodes CASSPYTF. V gene TRBV9 combines with J gene TRBJ1-2, with no clear D. The CDR3 covers 8 residues. Germline V gives CDR1 SGDLS, CDR2 YYNGEE. V was shortened by 4 bases and J by 10 bases, with 2 bases between the two germline ends.

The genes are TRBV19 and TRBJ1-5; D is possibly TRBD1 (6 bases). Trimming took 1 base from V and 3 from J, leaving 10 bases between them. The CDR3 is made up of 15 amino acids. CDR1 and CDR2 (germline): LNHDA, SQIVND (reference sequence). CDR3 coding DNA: TGTGCCAGTAGTATAGTGCGGACAGCCAATCAGCCCCAGCATTTT. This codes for CASSIVRTANQPQHF.

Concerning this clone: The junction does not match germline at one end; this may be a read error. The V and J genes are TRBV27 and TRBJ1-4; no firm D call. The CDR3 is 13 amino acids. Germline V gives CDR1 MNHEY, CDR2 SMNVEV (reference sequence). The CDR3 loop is CATSWGSVEKLFF. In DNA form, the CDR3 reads TGTGCCACCAGTTGGGGATCGGTTGAAAAACTGTTTTTT. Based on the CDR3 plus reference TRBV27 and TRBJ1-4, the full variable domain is EAQVTQNPRYLITVTGKKLTVTCSQNMNHEYMSWYRQDPGLGLRQIYYSMNVEVTDKGDVPEGYKVSRKEKRNFPLILESPSPNQTSLYFCATSWGSVEKLFFGSGTQLSVL.

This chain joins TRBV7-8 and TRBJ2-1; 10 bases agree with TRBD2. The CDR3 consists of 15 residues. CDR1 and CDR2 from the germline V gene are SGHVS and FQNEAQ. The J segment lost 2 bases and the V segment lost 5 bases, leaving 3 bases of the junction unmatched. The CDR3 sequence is CASSHLAGAYNEQFF. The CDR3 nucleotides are TGTGCCAGCAGCCACCTAGCGGGAGCCTACAATGAGCAGTTCTTC.

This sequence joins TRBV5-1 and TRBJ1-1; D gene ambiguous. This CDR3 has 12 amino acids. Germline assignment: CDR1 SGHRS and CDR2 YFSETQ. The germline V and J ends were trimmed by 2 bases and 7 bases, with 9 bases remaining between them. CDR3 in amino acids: CASSFDVSEAFF. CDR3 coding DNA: TGCGCCAGCAGCTTCGACGTTAGTGAAGCTTTCTTT. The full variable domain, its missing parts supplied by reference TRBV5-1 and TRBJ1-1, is KAGVTQTPRYLIKTRGQQVTLSCSPISGHRSVSWYQQTPGQGLQFLFEYFSETQRNKGNFPGRFSGRQFSNSRSEMNVSTLELGDSALYLCASSFDVSEAFFGQGTRLTVV.

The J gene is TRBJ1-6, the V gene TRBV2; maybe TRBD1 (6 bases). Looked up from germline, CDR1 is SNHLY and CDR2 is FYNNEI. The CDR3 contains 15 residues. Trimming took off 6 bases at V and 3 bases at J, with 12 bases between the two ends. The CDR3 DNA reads TGTGCCAGCAGCGGACAGCCCAACTATAATTCACCCCTCCACTTT. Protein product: CASSGQPNYNSPLHF.

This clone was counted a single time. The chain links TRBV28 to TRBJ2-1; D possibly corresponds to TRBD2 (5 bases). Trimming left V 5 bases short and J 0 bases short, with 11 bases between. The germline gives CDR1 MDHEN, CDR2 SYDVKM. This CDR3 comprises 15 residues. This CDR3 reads CASSVSVSSYNEQFF. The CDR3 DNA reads TGTGCCAGCAGTGTTAGCGTTAGCTCCTACAATGAGCAGTTCTTC.

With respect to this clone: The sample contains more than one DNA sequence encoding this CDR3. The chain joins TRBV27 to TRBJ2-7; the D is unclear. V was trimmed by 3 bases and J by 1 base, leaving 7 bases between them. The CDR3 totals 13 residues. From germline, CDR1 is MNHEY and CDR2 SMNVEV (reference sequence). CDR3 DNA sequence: TGTGCCAGCAGTTTCAGTCGGTCCTACGAGCAGTACTTC. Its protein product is CASSFSRSYEQYF.

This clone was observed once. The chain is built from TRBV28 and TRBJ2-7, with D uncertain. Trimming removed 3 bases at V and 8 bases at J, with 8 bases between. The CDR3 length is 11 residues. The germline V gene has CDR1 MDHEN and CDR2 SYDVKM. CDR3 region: CASSFDWKQYF. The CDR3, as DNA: TGTGCCAGCAGTTTCGACTGGAAGCAGTACTTC.

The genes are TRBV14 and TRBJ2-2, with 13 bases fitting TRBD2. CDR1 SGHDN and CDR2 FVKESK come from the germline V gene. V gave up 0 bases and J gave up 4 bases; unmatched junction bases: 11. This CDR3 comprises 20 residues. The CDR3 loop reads CASSQDELAGGPGVTGELFF. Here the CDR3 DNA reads TGTGCCAGCAGCCAAGACGAACTAGCGGGAGGGCCCGGTGTCACCGGGGAGCTGTTTTTT.

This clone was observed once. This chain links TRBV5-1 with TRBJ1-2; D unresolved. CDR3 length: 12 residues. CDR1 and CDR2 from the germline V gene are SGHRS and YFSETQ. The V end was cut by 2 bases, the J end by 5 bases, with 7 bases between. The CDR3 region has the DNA TGCGCCAGCAGCTTCGGGGTTTATGGCTACACCTTC. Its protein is CASSFGVYGYTF.

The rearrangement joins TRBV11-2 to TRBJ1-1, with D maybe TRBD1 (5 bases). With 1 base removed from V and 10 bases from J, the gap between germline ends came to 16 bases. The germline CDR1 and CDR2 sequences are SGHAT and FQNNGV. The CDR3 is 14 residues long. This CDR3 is CASSLGPGRLGAFF. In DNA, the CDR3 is TGTGCCAGCAGCTTAGGCCCAGGGCGCTTGGGAGCTTTCTTT.

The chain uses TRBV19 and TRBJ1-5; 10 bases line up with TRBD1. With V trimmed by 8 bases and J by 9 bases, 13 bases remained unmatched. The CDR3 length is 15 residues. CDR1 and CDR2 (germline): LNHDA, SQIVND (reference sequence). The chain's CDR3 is CASEPGQGRRGPQHF. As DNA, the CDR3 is TGTGCCAGTGAACCGGGACAGGGGAGAAGGGGGCCCCAGCATTTT.

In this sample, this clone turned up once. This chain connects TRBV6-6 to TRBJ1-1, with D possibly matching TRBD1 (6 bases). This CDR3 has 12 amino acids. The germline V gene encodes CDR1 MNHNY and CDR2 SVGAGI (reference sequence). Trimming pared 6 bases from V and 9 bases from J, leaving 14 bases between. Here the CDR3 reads CASSLTGSQAFF. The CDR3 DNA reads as TGTGCCAGCAGCCTGACAGGATCTCAAGCTTTCTTT.